The next 15 T cell receptor beta chains were all read from a single sample in a study of blood T cell repertoires in COVID-19. Sequenced by immunoSEQ multiplex PCR; TCRdb stores in-frame clones only, minus some. The table lists 200,000 to 300,000 clones, approximately 86% of them singletons. Sequenced: peripheral blood. Receptors were obtained from a human donor in a cohort sampled during active COVID-19.

The J gene is TRBJ2-5, the V gene TRBV18; no clear D gene. Germline loops: CDR1 KGHSH, CDR2 LQKENI. V dropped 3 bases and J dropped 2 bases, with 10 bases sitting between them. CDR3 size: 14 residues. The CDR3: CASSPSTRQETQYF. For the CDR3, the DNA is TGTGCCAGCTCACCTTCAACGAGACAAGAGACCCAGTACTTC.

This clone is medium-sized (0.01 to 0.1%) within its sample. The chain combines TRBV27 with TRBJ2-7, with 7 positions matching TRBD1. Looked up from germline, CDR1 is MNHEY and CDR2 is SMNVEV (reference sequence). The CDR3 is 13 amino acids. V lost 5 bases to trimming and J lost 6 bases; unmatched junction nucleotides: 7. The CDR3 is CASSTPRGFEQYF. The CDR3 nucleotides are TGTGCCAGCAGTACCCCCAGGGGGTTCGAGCAGTACTTC.

The V gene is TRBV11-2, the J gene TRBJ2-7, with 8 bases identical to TRBD2. Germline CDR1 is SGHAT and CDR2 is FQNNGV. J lost 5 bases, V lost 5 bases, and 2 bases had no gene match. The CDR3 runs 12 residues. The CDR3 DNA follows: TGTGCCAGCAGCAAAGCGGGAGACGAGCAGTACTTC. Translation gives CASSKAGDEQYF.

This clone has only a few counts. V usage is TRBV10-1 and J usage is TRBJ1-6; 8 bases align to TRBD1. V dropped 0 bases and J dropped 8; count of bases not matched to a gene: 6. Germline values: CDR1 WNHNN, CDR2 SYGVQD (reference sequence). This CDR3 has 16 residues. The CDR3 region is CASSESTDREYSPLHF. Written as DNA, the CDR3 is TGCGCCAGCAGTGAGTCAACGGACAGGGAATATTCACCCCTCCACTTT.

This clone appeared a few times. The rearrangement joins TRBV5-1 to TRBJ2-2, with D hard to call. CDR3 length: 15 amino acids. In germline, CDR1 is SGHRS, CDR2 YFSETQ. Trimming pared 0 bases from V and 1 base from J, leaving 7 bases between. DNA for the CDR3: TGCGCCAGCAGCTTGGAAGCGCTGAACACCGGGGAGCTGTTTTTT. Encoded protein: CASSLEALNTGELFF.

This clone was counted once. The V and J genes are TRBV6-1 and TRBJ2-1; the match to TRBD1 covers 7 bases. The length of the CDR3 is 16 residues. With V trimmed by 3 bases and J by 6 bases, 11 bases remained unmatched. Germline CDR1 is MNHNS and CDR2 is SASEGT. CDR3 coding DNA: TGTGCCAGCAGTGATTCCAGGGGGAGAGGTAGCAATGAGCAGTTCTTC. Its translation is CASSDSRGRGSNEQFF.

The V and J genes are TRBV5-1 and TRBJ2-3; the match to TRBD1 covers 8 bases. V lost 4 bases to trimming and J lost 0 bases; unmatched junction nucleotides: 7. The germline V gene has CDR1 SGHRS and CDR2 YFSETQ. The CDR3 contains 16 residues. The CDR3 region has the DNA TGCGCCAGCAGCGCCCGGGACAGGCCTAGCACAGATACGCAGTATTTT. Amino acids: CASSARDRPSTDTQYF.

The chain uses TRBV6-6 and TRBJ1-1; D call uncertain. CDR1 is MNHNY, CDR2 SVGAGI, per germline (reference sequence). The CDR3 consists of 14 residues. V was trimmed by 4 bases and J by 1 base, leaving 10 bases between them. The CDR3 loop reads CASSWTGENTEAFF. DNA of the CDR3: TGTGCCAGCAGTTGGACCGGGGAGAACACTGAAGCTTTCTTT.

The gene calls are TRBV5-6 and TRBJ2-7; 7 bases agree with TRBD2. Germline CDR1 SGHDT, CDR2 YYEEEE. The CDR3 contains 15 residues. Trimming cost V 6 bases and J 2 bases; bases outside gene matches: 11. This chain's CDR3 is CASNSRGGIAYEQYF. For the CDR3, the DNA is TGTGCCAGCAACTCTAGGGGAGGGATCGCCTACGAGCAGTACTTC.

The chain recombines TRBV19 with TRBJ2-2; 11 bases agree with TRBD2. Losses at the gene ends were 5 bases for V and 6 bases for J; bases not matched to a gene: 5. Germline V lookup: CDR1 LNHDA, CDR2 SQIVND (reference sequence). There are 15 residues in the CDR3. CDR3 residues: CASSSYSGGAGELFF. The CDR3, as DNA: TGTGCCAGTAGTTCCTATAGCGGGGGGGCCGGGGAGCTGTTTTTT.

This sequence joins TRBV7-6 and TRBJ2-3; a possible D gene is TRBD2 (6 bases). CDR3 size: 15 residues. Between the trimmed V and J ends, which lost 4 bases and 3 bases, there was a span of 14 bases. The germline V gene has CDR1 SGHVS and CDR2 FNYEAQ. The CDR3 sequence is CASSSGGRATDTQYF. Here the CDR3 DNA reads TGTGCCAGCAGCTCCGGGGGACGGGCAACAGATACGCAGTATTTT.

The chain has TRBV14 and TRBJ1-2; weak D call: TRBD1 (6 bases). This CDR3 has 14 residues. V dropped 4 bases and J dropped 4 bases, with 13 bases sitting between them. CDR1 and CDR2 (germline): SGHDN, FVKESK. The chain's CDR3 is CASSLGQGIYGYTF. CDR3 DNA sequence: TGTGCCAGCAGCCTGGGTCAGGGGATCTATGGCTACACCTTC.

The chain couples TRBV5-6 to TRBJ2-7; no reliable D call. Germline CDR1 reads SGHDT; CDR2 reads YYEEEE. CDR3 size: 14 residues. V lost 0 bases to trimming and J lost 0 bases, with 7 bases between them. The CDR3 sequence is CASSLAGASYEQYF. CDR3 in DNA: TGTGCCAGCAGCTTGGCCGGAGCCTCCTACGAGCAGTACTTC.

In its sample, this clone was seen many times. The genes are TRBV6-6 and TRBJ1-6; TRBD1 agrees at 8 bases. This CDR3 comprises 15 residues. CDR1 and CDR2 (germline): MNHNY, SVGAGI (reference sequence). Trimming took 6 bases from V and 8 from J; bases not matched to a gene: 9. For the CDR3, the DNA is TGTGCCAGCAGACCCCGGACAGGGTCTGATTCACCCCTCCACTTT. As protein: CASRPRTGSDSPLHF.

V usage is TRBV5-1 and J usage is TRBJ1-5; D is unresolved. The germline V and J ends were trimmed by 0 bases and 1 base, with 11 bases remaining between them. Germline CDR1 is SGHRS and CDR2 is YFSETQ. CDR3 length: 16 amino acids. CDR3 sequence (DNA): TGCGCCAGCAGCTTGGGGGTCTACGGGAGCAATCAGCCCCAGCATTTT. It translates to CASSLGVYGSNQPQHF.